The 10 T cell receptor beta chains below come from one sample, sequenced in a study of blood T cell repertoires in COVID-19. This table comes from immunoSEQ multiplex PCR, and its TCRdb copy is limited to in-frame clones, with some not included. The table records fewer than 400,000 clones, just under 90% of them present only once. Sequencing used PBMCs or T cells enriched from blood (not recorded which). The receptors were gathered from a woman aged 25 to 39 who had recovered from COVID-19.

CDR3 nucleotide sequence: TGTGCCAGCAGCCGGACAGGGTGGGACAATGAGCAGTTCTTC. Amino acid sequence: CASSRTGWDNEQFF. The rearrangement links TRBV7-2 to TRBJ2-1, with 8 positions matching TRBD1. Per germline, CDR1 SGHTA and CDR2 FQGNSA. The junction had 5 bases not matched to a gene; V was cut back by 5 bases and J by 5 bases. The CDR3 is 14 amino acids.

The rearrangement links TRBV6-5 to TRBJ1-2; 7 bases are shared with TRBD1. This CDR3 is 15 amino acids long. In germline, CDR1 is MNHEY, CDR2 SVGAGI. Losses at the gene ends were 5 bases for V and 1 base for J; bases not matched to a gene: 7. CDR3 residues: CASSQQGSVNYGYTF. CDR3 coding DNA: TGTGCCAGCAGTCAACAGGGGTCGGTTAACTATGGCTACACCTTC.

The gene calls are TRBV28 and TRBJ2-1; 10 nucleotides align to TRBD1. The V gene's germline CDR1 is MDHEN and CDR2 SYDVKM. The CDR3 is 16 residues long. V lost 2 bases and J lost 6; bases outside the gene matches: 7. CDR3 in amino acids: CASSLGGGTGVNEQFF. The CDR3 nucleotides are TGTGCCAGCAGTTTAGGAGGGGGGACAGGGGTCAATGAGCAGTTCTTC.

This chain connects TRBV29-1 to TRBJ1-4; D is ambiguous. Germline-derived CDR1 and CDR2 are SQVTM and ANQGSEA. V lost 3 bases and J lost 6, with 11 bases in between. CDR3 size: 13 residues. For the CDR3, the DNA is TGCAGCGTTGATTTTGGGCGGGATGAAAAACTGTTTTTT. This codes for CSVDFGRDEKLFF.

J is TRBJ2-6 and V is TRBV7-3; 7 bases fit TRBD1. The CDR3 covers 19 residues. Trimming cost V 3 bases and J 0 bases; bases outside gene matches: 11. Per germline, CDR1 SGHTA and CDR2 FQGTGA. The CDR3 loop is CASSFVGGSLRSGANVLTF. In DNA form, the CDR3 reads TGTGCCAGCAGCTTTGTAGGGGGCTCGCTTCGCTCTGGGGCCAACGTCCTGACTTTC. The full variable domain, completed using reference TRBV7-3 and TRBJ2-6, is GAGVSQTPSNKVTEKGKYVELRCDPISGHTALYWYRQSLGQGPEFLIYFQGTGAADDSGLPNDRFFAVRPEGSVSTLKIQRTERGDSAVYLCASSFVGGSLRSGANVLTFGAGSRLTVL.

The chain employs TRBV6-5 and TRBJ2-3; 7 bases match TRBD2. The V segment lost 5 bases and the J segment 8 bases; nucleotides outside the gene matches: 4. This CDR3 is built from 12 residues. CDR1 is MNHEY and CDR2 is SVGAGI in the germline V gene. The CDR3 reads CASSLTGGTQYF. CDR3 in DNA: TGTGCCAGCAGTCTGACGGGAGGTACGCAGTATTTT.

V usage is TRBV27 and J usage is TRBJ1-2; 8 bases match TRBD1. In germline, CDR1 is MNHEY, CDR2 SMNVEV (reference sequence). Trimming removed 4 bases from V and 2 bases from J; junction bases left unmatched: 3. The CDR3 has 14 residues. The CDR3 region is CASSSGGLNYGYTF. CDR3 bases: TGTGCCAGCAGTTCAGGGGGCCTAAACTATGGCTACACCTTC.

The chain joins TRBV10-1 to TRBJ2-1; tentative D call: TRBD2 (6 bases). This CDR3 has 15 residues. Germline assignment: CDR1 WNHNN and CDR2 SYGVQD (reference sequence). Trimming shortened V by 2 bases and J by 1 base, and 9 bases separated the two germline ends. CDR3 region: CASSEGGNSYNEQFF. The CDR3, as DNA: TGCGCCAGCAGTGAGGGAGGGAATTCCTACAATGAGCAGTTCTTC.

The genes are TRBV2 and TRBJ1-3; D remains ambiguous. The CDR3 is 13 residues long. The V and J ends lost 6 bases and 0 bases respectively, with 6 bases between them. Germline CDR1 and CDR2: SNHLY and FYNNEI. The CDR3 region has the DNA TGTGCCAGCAGACTTGGCTCTGGAAACACCATATATTTT. Its translation: CASRLGSGNTIYF.

The V and J genes are TRBV13 and TRBJ1-2; a possible D gene is TRBD1 (5 bases). The CDR3 has 16 residues. Trimming took off 5 bases at V and 3 bases at J, with 19 bases between the two ends. The germline CDR1 and CDR2 sequences are PRHDT and FYEKMQ (reference sequence). CDR3 bases: TGTGCCAGCAGCAAACAGCAGGGTCAGAATTACTATGGCTACACCTTC. Translated: CASSKQQGQNYYGYTF.